These 11 T cell receptor beta chains share one sample of origin, sequenced in a study of cytomegalovirus exposure and HLA in healthy donors. It was with 60 Vbeta and 13 Jbeta primers that the PCR ran. Produced via immunoSEQ multiplex PCR; TCRdb's table is partial and in-frame only. The table shows 35,000 or so clones, with roughly 81% occurring only once. The specimen sequenced was PBMCs. The receptor set was obtained from a woman aged 35 to 49 in good health and CMV-seronegative.

The chain has TRBV7-2 and TRBJ2-2; a weak D match, TRBD1 (6 bases). The CDR3 runs 16 residues. CDR1 and CDR2 from the germline V gene are SGHTA and FQGNSA. The germline V and J ends were trimmed by 4 bases and 4 bases, with 16 bases remaining between them. The CDR3 DNA reads as TGTGCCAGCAGCTACAGACAGGCCAGGGGCACCGGGGAGCTGTTTTTT. Translation gives CASSYRQARGTGELFF.

The rearrangement uses TRBV7-9 and TRBJ2-1, with D possibly being TRBD1 (6 bases). Germline V CDR1 and CDR2: SEHNR, FQNEAQ (reference sequence). This CDR3 has 16 residues. Trimming removed 4 bases at V and 7 bases at J, with 20 bases between. The CDR3 sequence is CASSSLARGKRNEQFF. In nucleotides, the CDR3 is TGTGCCAGCAGCTCTCTGGCAAGGGGGAAACGGAATGAGCAGTTCTTC.

The rearrangement links TRBV2 to TRBJ1-4; D perhaps matches TRBD1 (5 bases). With 5 bases removed from V and 11 bases from J, the gap between germline ends came to 9 bases. The germline CDR1 and CDR2 sequences are SNHLY and FYNNEI. CDR3 size: 11 residues. CDR3 in DNA: TGTGCCAGCAGTAACTGGGGCAAACTGTTTTTT. Protein: CASSNWGKLFF.

The chain combines TRBV7-2 with TRBJ1-5, with a tentative D call TRBD1 (5 bases). The CDR3 is made up of 14 amino acids. The germline V and J ends were trimmed by 1 base and 8 bases, with 12 bases remaining between them. CDR1 is SGHTA and CDR2 is FQGNSA in the germline V gene. The CDR3 loop is CASSLVGVSEPQHF. CDR3 sequence (DNA): TGTGCCAGCAGCTTAGTAGGGGTTAGTGAGCCCCAGCATTTT.

The V and J genes are TRBV18 and TRBJ1-2, with TRBD1 matching 7 bases. J gave up 4 bases and V 5 bases, and 4 bases lay outside the gene matches. The CDR3 runs 13 residues. In germline, CDR1 is KGHSH, CDR2 LQKENI. DNA of the CDR3: TGTGCCAGCTCAAGACAGGGAAGCTATGGCTACACCTTC. Residues: CASSRQGSYGYTF.

The rearrangement joins TRBV5-6 to TRBJ2-5; 8 bases fit TRBD1. The V gene end was trimmed by 6 bases and the J gene end by 6 bases; junction bases not matched to a gene: 10. The CDR3 totals 14 residues. Looked up from germline, CDR1 is SGHDT and CDR2 is YYEEEE. CDR3 DNA: TGTGCCAGCATGCCGGGACAGGTTTTTAAGACCCAGTACTTC. Its protein is CASMPGQVFKTQYF.

The rearrangement uses TRBV4-1 and TRBJ2-5, with no clear D. Germline-derived CDR1 and CDR2 are MGHRA and YSYEKL. This CDR3 has 14 residues. V dropped 1 base and J dropped 5 bases, with 11 bases sitting between them. Here the CDR3 reads CASSQVGLMETQYF. The CDR3 coding sequence is TGCGCCAGCAGCCAAGTTGGCTTGATGGAGACCCAGTACTTC.

This sequence joins TRBV29-1 and TRBJ1-3; no firm D call. V shed 7 bases and J shed 3 bases, with 7 bases lying between them. The CDR3 contains 11 residues. The V gene's germline CDR1 is SQVTM and CDR2 ANQGSEA. The CDR3 loop is CSGSVGNTIYF. CDR3 DNA sequence: TGCAGCGGTTCGGTTGGAAACACCATATATTTT.

The CDR3: CSVRQGQGSPLHF. The CDR3 DNA sequence: TGCAGCGTCCGACAGGGTCAGGGTTCACCCCTCCACTTT. The chain couples TRBV29-1 to TRBJ1-6; 7 bases fit TRBD1. The CDR3 length is 13 residues. V lost 6 bases to trimming and J lost 9 bases; unmatched junction nucleotides: 8. Germline V lookup: CDR1 SQVTM, CDR2 ANQGSEA.

V is TRBV2 and J is TRBJ2-1; D is unresolved. V shed 5 bases and J shed 5 bases, with 4 bases lying between them. The CDR3 spans 11 residues. Germline loops: CDR1 SNHLY, CDR2 FYNNEI. The CDR3 sequence: CASSPDNEQFF. The CDR3 DNA follows: TGTGCCAGCAGTCCCGACAATGAGCAGTTCTTC.

The rearrangement links TRBV19 to TRBJ1-6, with 8 nucleotides matching TRBD1. The trim removed 4 bases at V and 7 bases at J, leaving 6 bases unmatched. CDR1 and CDR2 (germline): LNHDA, SQIVND (reference sequence). The CDR3 covers 15 residues. CDR3 nucleotide sequence: TGTGCCAGTAGTACTCGACAGGGGTGGAATTCACCCCTCCACTTT. Protein: CASSTRQGWNSPLHF. Combining the CDR3 with reference TRBV19 and TRBJ1-6 gives the whole variable domain DGGITQSPKYLFRKEGQNVTLSCEQNLNHDAMYWYRQDPGQGLRLIYYSQIVNDFQKGDIAEGYSVSREKKESFPLTVTSAQKNPTAFYLCASSTRQGWNSPLHFGNGTRLTVT.